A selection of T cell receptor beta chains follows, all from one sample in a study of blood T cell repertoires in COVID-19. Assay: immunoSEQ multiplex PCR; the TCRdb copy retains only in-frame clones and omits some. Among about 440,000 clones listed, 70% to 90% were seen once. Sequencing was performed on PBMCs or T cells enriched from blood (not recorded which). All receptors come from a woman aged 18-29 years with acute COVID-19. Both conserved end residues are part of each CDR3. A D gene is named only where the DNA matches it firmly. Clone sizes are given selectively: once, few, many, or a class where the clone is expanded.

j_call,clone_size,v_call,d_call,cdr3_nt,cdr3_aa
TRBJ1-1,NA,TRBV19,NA,TGTGCCACCCAGGACAGCACTGAAGCTTTCTTT,CATQDSTEAFF
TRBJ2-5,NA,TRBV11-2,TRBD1,TGTGCCAGCAGCTTAGGGGGACAGGACTCTAACTTC,CASSLGGQDSNF
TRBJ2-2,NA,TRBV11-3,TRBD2,TGTGCCAGCAGCCTAGCGGGAGGGCGGGCCGGGGAGCTGTTTTTT,CASSLAGGRAGELFF
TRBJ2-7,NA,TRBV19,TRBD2,TGTGCCAGTAGTACCGCGGGGACTAGCGTTTACGAGCAGTACTTC,CASSTAGTSVYEQYF
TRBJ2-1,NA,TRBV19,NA,TGTGCCAGTAGTCTCCGGGACTCCTCACAGTTCTTC,CASSLRDSSQFF
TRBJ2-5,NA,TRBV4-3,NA,TGCGCCAGCAGCCAGGGCCTCCAAGAGACCCAGTACTTC,CASSQGLQETQYF
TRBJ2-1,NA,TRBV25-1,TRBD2,TGTGCCAGCCAACTTGGCGGGAGTGCTGGGGAGCAGTTCTTC,CASQLGGSAGEQFF
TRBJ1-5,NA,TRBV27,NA,TGTGCCAGCAGTTTTTCACAGGGCCAGCCCCAGCATTTT,CASSFSQGQPQHF
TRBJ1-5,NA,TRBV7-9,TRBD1,TGTGCCAGCGAGCGGTCCGGGACAGGGAATCAGCCCCAGCATTTT,CASERSGTGNQPQHF
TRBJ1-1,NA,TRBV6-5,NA,TGTGCCAGCAGTTACACCGGGAACACTGAAGCTTTCTTT,CASSYTGNTEAFF
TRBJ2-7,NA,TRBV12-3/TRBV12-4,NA,TGTGCCAGCAGTCAGGGGGAGGCCTACGAGCAGTACTTC,CASSQGEAYEQYF
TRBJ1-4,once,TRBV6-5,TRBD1,TGTGCCAGCAGCTACTCCGGGACAGGGGGCGAAAAACTGTTTTTT,CASSYSGTGGEKLFF
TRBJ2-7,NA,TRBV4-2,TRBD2,TGTGCCAGCAGTCTCTCTAGCGGGGGGGACTACGAGCAGTACTTC,CASSLSSGGDYEQYF
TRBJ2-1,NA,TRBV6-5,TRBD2,TGTGCCAGCAGTTCCGGGACTAGCTTGTCTCCATTCTTC,CASSSGTSLSPFF
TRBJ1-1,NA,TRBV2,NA,TGTGCCAGCAGTGAGGACAGGAACACTGAAGCTTTCTTT,CASSEDRNTEAFF
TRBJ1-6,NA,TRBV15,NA,TGTGCCACCAGCAGAGGAGTCTCCCGTAATTCACCCCTCCACTTT,CATSRGVSRNSPLHF
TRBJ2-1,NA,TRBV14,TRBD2,TGTGCCAGCAGCCAAGCTGCTAGCGGGAGAACTGAGCAGTTCTTC,CASSQAASGRTEQFF
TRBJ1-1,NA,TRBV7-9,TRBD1,TGTGCCAGCAGCTTAGGGACAGGGGTTAACACTGAAGCTTTCTTT,CASSLGTGVNTEAFF
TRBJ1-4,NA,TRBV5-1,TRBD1,TGCGCCAGCAGCTTGGCCGGGACAGGGCCTGAAAAACTGTTTTTT,CASSLAGTGPEKLFF
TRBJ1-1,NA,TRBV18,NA,TGTGCCAGCTCACCACAGGGGGACACTGAAGCTTTCTTT,CASSPQGDTEAFF
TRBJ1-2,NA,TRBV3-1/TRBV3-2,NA,TGTGCCAGCAGCCAAGAAGTTGGAGGGAGTACGGAGAACTATGGCTACACCTTC,CASSQEVGGSTENYGYTF
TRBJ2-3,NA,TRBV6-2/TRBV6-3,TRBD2,TGTGCCAGCAGTTGGAAAGGAGGAAGTGGGAGGGCGGATACGCAGTATTTT,CASSWKGGSGRADTQYF
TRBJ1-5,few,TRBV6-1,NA,TGTGCCAGCAGTGAACCCTTTAACAATCAGCCCCAGCATTTT,CASSEPFNNQPQHF
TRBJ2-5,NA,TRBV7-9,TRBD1,TGTGCCAGCAGCCAGGGTCGGACAGGGCGGGGAGAGACCCAGTACTTC,CASSQGRTGRGETQYF
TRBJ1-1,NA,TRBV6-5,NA,TGTGCCAGCCAACGGGGGGGCATGAACACTGAAGCTTTCTTT,CASQRGGMNTEAFF
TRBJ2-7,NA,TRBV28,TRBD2,TGTGCAAGCGGGAGGGCCTACGAGCAGTACTTC,CASGRAYEQYF
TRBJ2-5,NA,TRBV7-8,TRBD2,TGTGCCAGCAGCTCGCCGGGACTATACCAAGAGACCCAGTACTTC,CASSSPGLYQETQYF
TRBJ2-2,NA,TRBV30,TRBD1,TGTGCCTGGAGCCGGACAGGATACACCGGGGAGCTGTTTTTT,CAWSRTGYTGELFF
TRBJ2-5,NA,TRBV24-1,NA,TGTGCCACCAGCTCGACAGGCGGTCAAGAGACCCAGTACTTC,CATSSTGGQETQYF
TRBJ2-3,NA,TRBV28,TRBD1,TGTGCCAGCAGTTCGGACAGGGCTAGCACAGATACGCAGTATTTT,CASSSDRASTDTQYF
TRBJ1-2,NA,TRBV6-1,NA,TGTGCCGGCAGTGAAGCTCACAGGAGGGCCTTC,CAGSEAHRRAF
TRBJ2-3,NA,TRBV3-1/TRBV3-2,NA,TGTGCCAGCAGCCAAATGCGGGGGCGAGATACGCAGTATTTT,CASSQMRGRDTQYF
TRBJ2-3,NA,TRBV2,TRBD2,TGTGCCAGCAGGAGTGGCGGGAGGTCAATAGATACGCAGTATTTT,CASRSGGRSIDTQYF
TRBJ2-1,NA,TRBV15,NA,TGTGCCACCAACATTGACAGTGCCTCCTACAATGAGCAGTTCTTC,CATNIDSASYNEQFF
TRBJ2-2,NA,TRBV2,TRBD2,TGTGCCAGCAGTGACAGGGAGGGGACCGGGGAGCTGTTTTTT,CASSDREGTGELFF
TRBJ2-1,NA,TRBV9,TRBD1,TGTGCCAGCAGCGTAGAAGTAGGGACAGGCAATGAGCAGTTCTTC,CASSVEVGTGNEQFF
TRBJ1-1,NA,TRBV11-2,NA,TGTGCCAGCAGCTCACTACAGGGCGGGCTGAACACTGAAGCTTTCTTT,CASSSLQGGLNTEAFF
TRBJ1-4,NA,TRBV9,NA,TGTGCCAGCAGCGTGAGGCCGGGAGAAAAACTGTTTTTT,CASSVRPGEKLFF
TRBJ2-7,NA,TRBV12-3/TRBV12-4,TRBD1,TGTGCCAGCAGTTTCGCAGGGGGAGAAGGGCAGTACTTC,CASSFAGGEGQYF
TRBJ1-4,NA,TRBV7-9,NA,TGTGCCAGCAGCTTAGGGAGGGAAAAACTGTTTTTT,CASSLGREKLFF
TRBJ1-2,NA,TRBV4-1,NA,TGCGCCAGCAGCCAAGTCTTTACAGAAAGCTATGGCTACACCTTC,CASSQVFTESYGYTF
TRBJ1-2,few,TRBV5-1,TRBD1,TGCGCCAGCAGCCCCGGGACAGGGAACTATGGCTACACCTTC,CASSPGTGNYGYTF
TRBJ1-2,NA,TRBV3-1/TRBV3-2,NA,TGTGCCAGCAGCCAAGAACGGGGCTATGGCTACACCTTC,CASSQERGYGYTF
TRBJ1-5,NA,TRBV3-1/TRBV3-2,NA,TGTGCCAGCAGCCTCGACTCAAAACAGCCCCAGCATTTT,CASSLDSKQPQHF
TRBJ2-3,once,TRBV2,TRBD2,TGTGCCAGCAGTGAAAGCGGGGGGGGCACAGATACGCAGTATTTT,CASSESGGGTDTQYF
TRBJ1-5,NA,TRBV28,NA,TGTGCCAGCTACAACCAGAATCAGCCCCAGCATTTT,CASYNQNQPQHF
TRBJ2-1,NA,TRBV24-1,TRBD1,TGTGCCACGAGAGACAGGGCATACAATGAGCAGTTCTTC,CATRDRAYNEQFF
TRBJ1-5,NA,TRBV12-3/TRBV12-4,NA,TGTGCCAGCAGTTTCGGGGGGCGTCAGCCCCAGCATTTT,CASSFGGRQPQHF
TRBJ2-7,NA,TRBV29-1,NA,TGCAGCGTTGCGACAGGTCTGTCCTACGAGCAGTACTTC,CSVATGLSYEQYF
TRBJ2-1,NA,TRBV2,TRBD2,TGTGCCAGCAGCCGGACTAGCGGGGGAACCTACAATGAGCAGTTCTTC,CASSRTSGGTYNEQFF
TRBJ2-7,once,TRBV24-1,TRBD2,TGTGCCACCAGTGATCGACCGACTAGCGCAATTTACGAGCAGTACTTC,CATSDRPTSAIYEQYF